This T cell receptor (beta chain) originates from a study of cytomegalovirus exposure and HLA in healthy donors (dated 2017 in TCRdb). Notes on the research overall: An earlier analysis of approximately 600 of the donors reported approximately 270 Gb of sequence data and roughly 100 million unique TCR beta sequences from about 200 million T cells. In a later analysis, previously published TCR beta repertoires from hundreds of donors were re-analyzed and high-resolution HLA genotyping was added so that TCR occurrence patterns could be studied. Using immunosequencing, the study profiled T cell repertoires from about 650 subjects and related those repertoires to cytomegalovirus serostatus. Of the 300 to 500 genotyped donors, more than 75% were placed in the genetic ancestry cluster associated with self-reported Caucasian donors. HLA typing included class I and class II loci at four-digit resolution. The study aimed to test whether cataloging public T cell receptors could reveal signatures of past pathogen exposure. About 300 gigabases of sequencing data and 91 million or so unique TCR sequences made up an early release that covered approximately 620 HLA-typed donors. Typing coverage differed by locus: A, B, C, DRB1 and DQB1 were typed in roughly 620-640 donors, DQA1 in 500 to 550, DPA1 in 600 to 610, and DPB1 in approximately 450. Besides the first cohort of some 670 subjects, a separate validation cohort made up of over 100 different subjects was used. Donor age, sex, ethnicity and CMV serostatus were collected together with the repertoire data. To decide whether each TCR beta V gene segment behaved as functional or pseudogenic, an earlier analysis of approximately 600 of the donors relied on high-throughput TCR beta sequencing. Among a few hundred genotyped donors of the cohort, an average of about 240,000 unique TCR beta nucleotide sequences were sequenced per donor, 15% to 20% of them non-productive. A later genetic analysis took genome-wide SNP genotypes for about three fifths of the 666 donors and used that subset as a discovery cohort. All discovery cohort repertoires had been generated on a single sequencing platform. Because of strong linkage in the cohort, 5 or 6 DR-DQ haplotypes were treated as single units for association and clustering. The later analysis used no new phenotypic data to find candidate immune exposures, relying instead on TCR beta sequences and their occurrence across donors. To predict cytomegalovirus infection status, the study combined high-throughput TCR immunosequencing, statistical association of individual TCRs with disease status, and machine learning. Overall results and qualifications from the work: Across donors, most TCR sequences were observed very rarely, whereas some public TCRs were present in many individuals. Only TCR beta chains were sequenced in this cohort, and the absence of alpha or paired-chain data limited detectable features. In vitro tests confirmed that a few of the cytomegalovirus-associated TCR beta chains recognize cytomegalovirus antigens. When HLA alleles, especially DR and DQ, strongly co-occurred, TCR associations were difficult to assign to individual alleles. Correlated functional status among segregating V segments might reflect linkage disequilibrium, but an unknown experimental factor could not be ruled out. The study listed approximately 160 TCR beta chains as associated with cytomegalovirus. A further reported finding was that TCR beta sequences accurately predicted the HLA-A and HLA-B alleles for most subjects in the first cohort. HLA typing was unavailable for some donors at each locus, so association tests used only the typed subset. In a later analysis, several top co-occurrence clusters were reported to appear linked to parvovirus B19, influenza, CMV and Epstein-Barr virus. Some IMGT-functional V segments, including TRBV6-2 and TRBV6-3, could not be told apart with the 87-base-pair reads, so those segments were excluded. CMV serostatus was the only immune exposure information available for the cohort. A later analysis associated 17,000 or so TCR beta sequences with specific HLA alleles at a false discovery rate of 0.05. In a later analysis, most CMV-associated TCR beta chains were found to appear HLA-restricted, with HLA associations seemingly driven largely by CMV exposure. A later analysis found that TCR association rates varied across HLA loci, with DRB1 alleles showing the most associated TCRs and HLA-C alleles the fewest. An association between a missense DCLRE1C variant and V-gene and J-gene trimming of TCR beta chains was found in a later genetic analysis and replicated in an independent cohort. The earlier analysis of some 560 of the donors excluded approximately 15 rarely observed V segments, including chromosome 9 orphons, because counts were too low. The classifier was reported to diagnose cytomegalovirus status with high specificity and sensitivity in both the original cohort and the validation cohort. Roughly uniform sequencing depth across donors was assumed in presence/absence analyses, although this assumption may not hold. Compared with the approximately 600-donor mean, donors in an Asian-associated ancestry cluster had fewer N-insertions in productive TCRs, according to a later genetic analysis. The authors suggested that the approach could potentially be generalized to other disease states and immunological phenotypes. A later analysis found that HLA-associated TCR beta chains were more clonally expanded and had lower generation probabilities than equally common non-associated chains. Broadly in line with IMGT annotations, most TCR beta V segments showed up in productive rearrangements about 87% or about 30% of the time in an earlier analysis of around 600 of the donors. The sequencing pipeline was judged likely to have produced a cluster of highly shared sequence variants as a technical artifact.

Of note for this clone: Its antigen remains undetermined. Base qualities are missing; no much larger clone stands one base away.

Library prep was done by the immunoSEQ multiplex PCR assay. The multiplex PCR relied on a mix of 60 forward primers for TCR Vbeta segments and 13 reverse primers for TCR Jbeta segments. Amplification of the CDR3 region of rearranged TCR beta genes was performed with a multiplex PCR assay on genomic DNA. Amplified TCR beta libraries were sequenced as 87-base-pair reads on the Illumina HiSeq System. As for the authors' bioinformatics: In a later analysis, some 80 million unique TCR beta chains were counted across the approximately 670 repertoires, and roughly 11 million of these chains were shared by at least two donors. Raw reads were error-corrected and collapsed into unique sequences by a nearest-neighbor algorithm in which closely related sequences were merged to remove PCR and sequencing errors. To assign V, D and J gene segments, CDR3 sequences were aligned to IMGT reference sequences. For a sequence to be retained, a match of at least six nucleotides was required to both a V gene segment and a J gene segment. A rearrangement was called productive if the CDR3 had no stop codons and remained in frame with V and J, and every other rearrangement was called non-productive. Following IMGT convention, CDR3 was defined as the stretch from the second conserved V-encoded cysteine to the conserved J-encoded phenylalanine. The earlier analysis of approximately 590 of the donors excluded any sequence lacking an unambiguous match to a single V gene segment. An earlier analysis of under 750 of the donors called V segments functional above 56.7% productive rearrangements and segregating when the between-donor standard deviation exceeded 5%. A statistical classification framework was developed to diagnose cytomegalovirus status using the catalog of TCR beta chain sequences. A later analysis assigned V and J genes by comparing TCR nucleotide sequences with IMGT/GENE-DB human TR gene sequences. In a later analysis, CDR3 sequences and most-parsimonious VDJ recombination scenarios were assigned using the TCRdist pipeline. In a later analysis, each TCR beta chain was defined by its CDR3 amino acid sequence together with its V-gene family, and reads without a unique V-gene family were excluded. In a later analysis, 500 to 700 highly shared, low-generation-probability nucleotide sequences were removed to address suspected cross-contamination and a sequencing artifact. In a later analysis, a clonal expansion index was calculated for each public chain from normalized within-repertoire ranks of inferred template counts. Generation probabilities in a later analysis came from a VDJ recombination model fitted to out-of-frame rearrangements, and those results were checked against IGoR. Hypergeometric tests were used in a later analysis to score TCR-TCR, TCR-HLA and TCR-CMV co-occurrence, with a repertoire-size bias correction applied to the TCR pairs. A later analysis estimated false discovery rates by permuting HLA or CMV assignments 20 times. In a later analysis, co-occurring TCRs were grouped using DBSCAN, with TCRdist sequence similarity added in when clustering inside HLA-allele-positive subsets. Repertoires with fewer than 30,000 or more than 120,000 public chains were left out of co-occurrence clustering, as were several repertoires with anomalous nucleotide sharing. TCRdb mirrors the immuneACCESS table, restricted to in-frame sequences. Some clones are absent from its copies; in checked studies, under half trace to an unresolved V gene, and the reason for the others is unknown. The V and J calls and clone size are taken from that table; D and trimming were inferred from the DNA. Present in this sample are fewer than 130,000 clones, about three quarters of which were seen just once. Of the sample, roughly 5.6% is held by the ten largest clones.

The CDR3 sequence holds 15 residues, the cysteine and phenylalanine included. The entry retains the CDR3 DNA only, 45 bases that are in frame from base 1. V is reduced by 3 bases and J by 9 bases, leaving a spacing of 18 bases between them. CDR1 and CDR2 were assigned from the germline V gene (reference sequence) as LNHDA and SQIVND. The cohort was made up of 650 to 700 healthy bone marrow donors. At the time of sampling, all cohort members were nominally healthy, though unrecorded immune exposures were likely present. The donor was CMV seropositive and was included in the group of about 290 seropositive cohort members. A peripheral blood sample was provided by each donor, and peripheral blood mononuclear cells were used for TCR beta sequencing. The Qiagen DNeasy Blood Extraction Kit was used to extract genomic DNA from the blood cell samples.

The chain is encoded by TRBV19 joined to TRBJ2-1; no D gene call is confident. Material: PBMCs. The sequence derives from a female donor in good health and CMV-seropositive. The nucleotide sequence reads as follows: TGTGCCAGTAGTATCCTAGAAGCTTCTACAAGTGAGCAGTTCTTC. The encoded protein is CASSILEASTSEQFF.